This T cell receptor (beta chain) was identified during a study of blood T cell repertoires in COVID-19. Using immunoSEQ multiplex PCR, the repertoire was profiled, and TCRdb retains in-frame clones only, with some absent. Here the sample spans about 390,000 clones, roughly 86% being singletons. V lost 7 bases to trimming and J lost 4 bases; unmatched junction nucleotides: 14. The CDR3 is 16 amino acids. CDR1 and CDR2 (germline): SGHDT, YYEEEE. V gene TRBV5-6 combines with J gene TRBJ1-1; 9 nucleotides line up with TRBD1. Source material: peripheral blood. This receptor was identified in an older woman with COVID-19, enrolled during active disease. The CDR3 DNA sequence: TGTGCCAGCGCCGCGGGACAGGGTCTGCCGGGCACTGAAGCTTTCTTT. Residues: CASAAGQGLPGTEAFF.